The clone carrying this T cell receptor beta chain occurred a few times. No antigen is known for it. This entry belongs to a study of T-cell memory formation after mild COVID-19. Study details: For the most part, TCR clusters were specific to one donor. Study-wide results and limits: A subset of responding clones appeared in pre-infection memory, suggesting cross-reactive memory joined. Later expanders leaned CD4+, whereas clones that contracted between day 15 and 85 were balanced CD4/CD8.

cDNA libraries for TCR alpha and TCR beta, carrying sample barcodes and UMIs, came from 5'RACE with constant-segment primers. Each CDR3 protein is one row after TCRdb ran MiXCR on the 5' RACE reads. The profile shows 80,000 to 90,000 distinct CDR3 sequences, around a quarter of them singletons. Input material: PBMCs or a T cell subset sorted from them (not recorded which). The sequence was collected from a young man who had mild COVID-19 (a few samples of this study predate the infection). Cell type and time point are not known.

The CDR3 bases are TGCAGCGTTGAGCTTATGGAGACGCTCTCGACTTATGGCTACACCTTC. Amino acid sequence: CSVELMETLSTYGYTF. V gene TRBV29-1 combines with J gene TRBJ1-2; D gene ambiguous. Trimming took off 3 bases at V and 5 bases at J, with 22 bases between the two ends. Germline CDR1 is SQVTM and CDR2 is ANQGSEA. The CDR3 is 16 amino acids.